Sequencing of this T cell receptor beta chain was carried out in a study of beta chain features in type 1 diabetes. General study findings and limits: Patients with type 1 diabetes carried fewer insertions and had more deletions at their VDJ junctions. Cells carrying high TCR expression could end up over-represented when cDNA is sequenced.

Expressed TCRB transcripts got sequenced, as all isolated RNA was reverse transcribed. The data were produced by immunoSEQ multiplex PCR, yet TCRdb's version contains in-frame clones alone and is incomplete. This table holds 900,000 or so clones, about 17% found once. Germline lookup yields CDR1 SGHRS and CDR2 YFSETQ. J was trimmed by 2 bases and V by 1 base; bases with no gene match: 5. The CDR3 consists of 18 residues. On this clone itself: Its antigen is not known.

The J gene is TRBJ2-3, the V gene TRBV5-1; 15 bases align to TRBD2. Sequencing was performed on naive CD4+ T cells from blood. The TCR sequence derives from a woman aged 18-29 years in good health. The CDR3 region has the DNA TGCGCCAGCAGCTTGCAGGGACTAGCGGGAGGCACCACAGATACGCAGTATTTT. Amino acid sequence: CASSLQGLAGGTTDTQYF.